Presented here are 2 T cell receptor beta chains from one specimen sequenced in a study of regulatory T cells in long-lasting Graves disease. In building TCR beta libraries, iRepertoire HTBI primers were used together with Arm-PCR of CDR3 regions. TCRdb re-analysed the multiplex PCR reads in MiXCR, keeping a single row per CDR3 protein. The sample has over 400,000 distinct CDR3 sequences; 14% are singletons. Time point meaning: newly diagnosed GD, antithyroid drugs for less than 3 months. The TCR library was made from RNA extracted from PBMCs. This sample also belongs to another study, concerning T cells in Graves' hyperthyroidism and ophthalmopathy.

The sequences come from peripheral blood mononuclear cells (PBMCs), collected at new diagnosis, from a patient treated with antithyroid drugs. These receptors were collected from a woman in her forties or fifties with Graves disease.

The gene calls are TRBV19 and TRBJ1-5; 7 bases are a match to TRBD1. CDR1 LNHDA and CDR2 SQIVND come from the germline V gene (reference sequence). The CDR3 has 16 residues. Trimming at V came to 5 bases and at J to 0 bases, leaving 7 bases not matched to a gene. The CDR3 is CASSGGTEYSNQPQHF. CDR3 coding DNA: TGTGCCAGTAGTGGTGGGACAGAGTATAGCAATCAGCCCCAGCATTTT.

This clonotype occurred a few times. This chain uses TRBV20-1 with TRBJ2-1; 16 positions agree with TRBD2. Germline CDR1 is DFQATT and CDR2 is SNEGSKA (reference sequence). The junction had 14 bases not matched to a gene; V was cut back by 8 bases and J by 7 bases. This CDR3 region has 17 residues. The CDR3 DNA reads TGCAGTTCAAGCCCGGGACTAGCGGGAGGGCCGGGGAATGAGCAGTTCTTC. It translates to CSSSPGLAGGPGNEQFF.